A selection of T cell receptor beta chains follows, all from one sample in a study of CD8 T cells in ankylosing spondylitis. TCRdb redid the calling of the 5' RACE reads with MiXCR, one entry per CDR3 protein. This repertoire shows under 150,000 distinct CDR3 sequences, roughly 17% found once; its top ten account for approximately 33%. What was sequenced was blood, either unsorted or a sorted T cell fraction (not recorded which). Source of these receptors: a male donor with ankylosing spondylitis. Both conserved end residues are part of each CDR3. D genes are given only for firm matches. Expanded clones get a size class; other rows say once, few or many, or leave the size out.

V gene	D gene	J gene	clone size	CDR3 DNA	CDR3 protein
TRBV28	TRBD1	TRBJ1-5	.	TGTGCCAGCAGAGACAAGGGGGCGATAGGTCAGCCCCAGCATTTT	CASRDKGAIGQPQHF
TRBV24-1	.	TRBJ1-5	few	TGTGCCACCAGTGATGGAGGGCCTTTAAGCAATCAGCCCCAGCATTTT	CATSDGGPLSNQPQHF
TRBV6-2/TRBV6-3	TRBD1	TRBJ1-2	.	TGTGCCAGCAGCCAAGATTGGACAGGCAGCTATGGCTACACCTTC	CASSQDWTGSYGYTF
TRBV12-3/TRBV12-4	TRBD2	TRBJ2-1	.	TGTGCCAGCAGTTTTGTAGCGGGAGGCCATGAGCAGTTCTTC	CASSFVAGGHEQFF
TRBV4-1	.	TRBJ1-5	few	TGCGCCAGCAGCCCCGAAGGAACAGCCCTGGGGAATCAGCCCCAGCATTTT	CASSPEGTALGNQPQHF
TRBV3-1	.	TRBJ2-7	few	TGTGCCAGCAGCGTAAAAGGGCTCTTCTACGAGCAGTACTTC	CASSVKGLFYEQYF
TRBV4-2	TRBD1	TRBJ1-2	few	TGTGCCAGCAGCCAAGAGCCTATGGAATTGGGGACAGGGAACGGCTACACCTTC	CASSQEPMELGTGNGYTF
TRBV12-3/TRBV12-4	.	TRBJ2-3	few	TGTGCCATCAGTGATACGGCAGGAAGCACAGATACGCAGTATTTT	CAISDTAGSTDTQYF
TRBV7-3	TRBD2	TRBJ2-1	few	TGTGCCAGCAGTTGGACTAGCGGCTCCTACAATGAGCAGTTCTTC	CASSWTSGSYNEQFF
TRBV7-6	TRBD2	TRBJ2-3	many	TGTGCCAGCAGCTTAGGGATAGCGGGAGGCACAGATACGCAGTATTTT	CASSLGIAGGTDTQYF
TRBV6-1	TRBD1	TRBJ1-5	few	TGTGCCAGCAGCGATACAGGGGACCGATACAATCAGCCCCAGCATTTT	CASSDTGDRYNQPQHF
TRBV28	TRBD1	TRBJ1-1	few	TGTGCCAGCAGCCCGGGACAGGGGTACACTGAAGCTTTCTTT	CASSPGQGYTEAFF
TRBV4-3	.	TRBJ2-3	.	TGCGCCAGCAGCCATGACTTTGATACGCAGTATTTT	CASSHDFDTQYF
TRBV25-1	TRBD1	TRBJ2-7	.	TGTGCCAGCAGTGAAAGGACAGGGGGCGGCTACGAGCAGTACTTC	CASSERTGGGYEQYF
TRBV27	.	TRBJ2-7	.	TGTGCCAGCAGGTCTTCACCCTACGAGCAGTACTTC	CASRSSPYEQYF